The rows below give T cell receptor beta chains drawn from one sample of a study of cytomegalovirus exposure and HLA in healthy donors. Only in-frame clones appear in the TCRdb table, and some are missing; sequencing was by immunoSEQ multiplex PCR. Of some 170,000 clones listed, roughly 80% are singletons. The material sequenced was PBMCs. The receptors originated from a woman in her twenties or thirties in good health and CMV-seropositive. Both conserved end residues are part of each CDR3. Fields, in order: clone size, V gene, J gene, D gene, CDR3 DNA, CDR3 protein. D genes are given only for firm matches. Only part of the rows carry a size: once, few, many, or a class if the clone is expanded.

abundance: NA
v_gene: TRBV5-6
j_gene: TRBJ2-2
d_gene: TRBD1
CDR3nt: TGTGCCAGCAGTATCAAGCTACCTGACAGGGGGCTAACCGGGGAGCTGTTTTTT
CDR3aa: CASSIKLPDRGLTGELFF

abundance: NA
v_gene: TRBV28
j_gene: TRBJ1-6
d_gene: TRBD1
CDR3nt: TGTGCCAGCAGTGGTCGGTGGACAGGGTTTTCGCGATCACCCCTCCACTTT
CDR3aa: CASSGRWTGFSRSPLHF

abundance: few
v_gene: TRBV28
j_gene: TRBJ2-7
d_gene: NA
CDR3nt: TGTGCCAGCAGTTTGGGGGGATACGAGCAGTACTTC
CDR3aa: CASSLGGYEQYF

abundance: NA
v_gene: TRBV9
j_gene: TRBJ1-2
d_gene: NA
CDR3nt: TGTGCCAGCAGCGTAGCCCAGGGAGGTCTCTATGGCTACACCTTC
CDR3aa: CASSVAQGGLYGYTF

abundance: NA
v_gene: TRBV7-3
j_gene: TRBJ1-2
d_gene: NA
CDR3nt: TGTGCCAGCAGCTTAATGGGGGCGGATAACTATGGCTACACCTTC
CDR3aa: CASSLMGADNYGYTF

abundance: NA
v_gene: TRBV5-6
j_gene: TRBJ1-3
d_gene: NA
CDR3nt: TGTGCCAGCAGTCGTTCAGTCTCGCTCTCTGGAAACACCATATATTTT
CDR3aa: CASSRSVSLSGNTIYF

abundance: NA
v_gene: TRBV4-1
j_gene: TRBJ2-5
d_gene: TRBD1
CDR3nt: TGCGCCAGCAGACTAGGGACAGCTCAAGAGACCCAGTACTTC
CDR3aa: CASRLGTAQETQYF

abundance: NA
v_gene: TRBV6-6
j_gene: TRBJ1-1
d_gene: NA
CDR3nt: TGTGCCAGCAGTTACTTTCTAAACACTGAAGCTTTCTTT
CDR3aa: CASSYFLNTEAFF

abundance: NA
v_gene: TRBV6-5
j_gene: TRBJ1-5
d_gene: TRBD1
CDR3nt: TGTGCCAGCAGCCCCACAGGGGGCGGGAGTCAGCCCCAGCATTTT
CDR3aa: CASSPTGGGSQPQHF

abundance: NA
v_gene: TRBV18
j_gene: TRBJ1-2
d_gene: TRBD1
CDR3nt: TGTGCCAGCTCCCAGGATCGACAGGGGACGTTCTATGGCTACACCTTC
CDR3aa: CASSQDRQGTFYGYTF

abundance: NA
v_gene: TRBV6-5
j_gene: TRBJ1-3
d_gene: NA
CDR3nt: TGTGCCAGCAGACGAGAAGTCTCTGGAAACACCATATATTTT
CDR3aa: CASRREVSGNTIYF

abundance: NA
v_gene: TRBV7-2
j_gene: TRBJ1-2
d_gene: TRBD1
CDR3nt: TGTGCCAGCAGTCGGGACAGGGGGGATGGCTACACCTTC
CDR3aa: CASSRDRGDGYTF

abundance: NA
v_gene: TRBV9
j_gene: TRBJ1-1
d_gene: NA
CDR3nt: TGTGCCAGCGGCCCCAATCAGGGAAACACTGAAGCTTTCTTT
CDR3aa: CASGPNQGNTEAFF

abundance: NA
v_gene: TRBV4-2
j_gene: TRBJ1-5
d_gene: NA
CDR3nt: TGTGCCAGCAGCCAAGACATGGAGGATCAGCCCCAGCATTTT
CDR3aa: CASSQDMEDQPQHF

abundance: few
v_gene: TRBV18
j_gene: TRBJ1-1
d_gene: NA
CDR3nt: TGTGCCAGCTCACCATATGTAGGGGCTGGGAACACTGAAGCTTTCTTT
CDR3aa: CASSPYVGAGNTEAFF

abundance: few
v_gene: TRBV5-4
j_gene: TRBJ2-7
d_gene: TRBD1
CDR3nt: TGTGCCAGCAGCTTGTCAGAGACAGGGAATGGGTACGAGCAGTACTTC
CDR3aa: CASSLSETGNGYEQYF

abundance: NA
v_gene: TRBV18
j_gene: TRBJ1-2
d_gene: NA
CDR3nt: TGTGCCAGCTCGCAGGACTATGGCTACACCTTC
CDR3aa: CASSQDYGYTF

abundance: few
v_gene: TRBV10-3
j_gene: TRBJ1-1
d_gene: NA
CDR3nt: TGTGCCATCAGTGAGGCAGGTGTGAACACTGAAGCTTTCTTT
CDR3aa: CAISEAGVNTEAFF

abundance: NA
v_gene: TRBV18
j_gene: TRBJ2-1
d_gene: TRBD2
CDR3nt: TGTGCCAGCTCACCACAGGGTTCGGGAGGGACGAGCTCCTACAATGAGCAGTTCTTC
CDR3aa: CASSPQGSGGTSSYNEQFF

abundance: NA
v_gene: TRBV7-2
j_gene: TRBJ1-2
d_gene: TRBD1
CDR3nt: TGTGCCAGCAGCCTCCACCCGGGACAGGGTTACTACACCTTC
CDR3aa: CASSLHPGQGYYTF

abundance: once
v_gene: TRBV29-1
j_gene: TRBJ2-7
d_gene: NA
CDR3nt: TGCAGCGTTGCGTCTGTCTCCTACGAGCAGTACTTC
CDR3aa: CSVASVSYEQYF

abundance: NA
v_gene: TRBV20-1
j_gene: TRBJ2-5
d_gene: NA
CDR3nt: TGCAGTGCCACTCTCGGGGAGACCCAGTACTTC
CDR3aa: CSATLGETQYF

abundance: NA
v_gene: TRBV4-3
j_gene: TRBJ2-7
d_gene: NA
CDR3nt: TGCGCCAGCAGCCAAGATATAGGGGCTTTGGGTGGGGAGCAGTACTTC
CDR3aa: CASSQDIGALGGEQYF

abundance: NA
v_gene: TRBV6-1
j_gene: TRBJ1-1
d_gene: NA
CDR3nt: TGTGCCAGCAGTGAATGGGTTGGGGAGGGTAACCCTGAAGCTTTCTTT
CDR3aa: CASSEWVGEGNPEAFF

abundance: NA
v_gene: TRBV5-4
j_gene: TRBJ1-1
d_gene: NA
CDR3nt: TGTGCCAGCAGCGCCGACAGCAACACTGAAGCTTTCTTT
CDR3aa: CASSADSNTEAFF

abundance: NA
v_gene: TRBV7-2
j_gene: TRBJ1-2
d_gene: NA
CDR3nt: TGTGCCAGCAGCTTAGGGAGACCGTCCTATGGCTACACCTTC
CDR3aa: CASSLGRPSYGYTF

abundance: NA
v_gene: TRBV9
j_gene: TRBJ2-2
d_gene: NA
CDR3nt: TGTGCCAGCAGCTCCCCGCGCGGATACACCGGGGAGCTGTTTTTT
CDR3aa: CASSSPRGYTGELFF

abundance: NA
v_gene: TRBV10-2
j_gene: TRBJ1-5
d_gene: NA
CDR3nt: TGCGCCAGCAGTGAAACGACACGAGATCAGCCCCAGCATTTT
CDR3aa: CASSETTRDQPQHF

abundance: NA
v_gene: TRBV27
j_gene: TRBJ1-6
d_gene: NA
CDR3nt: TGTGCCAGCAGTTTCCCGGATTCACCCCTCCACTTT
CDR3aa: CASSFPDSPLHF

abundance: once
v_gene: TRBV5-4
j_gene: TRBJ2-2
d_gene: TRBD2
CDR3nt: TGTGCCAGCAGCTCCGGGACTAGCGGGGGATTGCCCGGGGAGCTGTTTTTT
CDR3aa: CASSSGTSGGLPGELFF

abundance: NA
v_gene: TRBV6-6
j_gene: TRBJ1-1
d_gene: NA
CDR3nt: TGTGCCAGCAGTTACTCCAGCAGGCCGAACCAGGGAGCTTTCTTT
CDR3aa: CASSYSSRPNQGAFF

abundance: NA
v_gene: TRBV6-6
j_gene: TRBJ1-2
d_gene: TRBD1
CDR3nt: TGTGCCAGCAGCGCGGACAGGGGGTATGGCTACACCTTC
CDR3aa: CASSADRGYGYTF

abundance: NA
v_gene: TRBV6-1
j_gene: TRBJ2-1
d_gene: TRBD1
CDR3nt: TGTGCCAGCAGGATGGGACAGAGGGAGTGGAATGAGCAGTTCTTC
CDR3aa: CASRMGQREWNEQFF

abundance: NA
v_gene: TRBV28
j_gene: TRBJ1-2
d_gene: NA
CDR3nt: TGTGCCAGCAGTAGAGTGGGCCCGTATGGCTACACCTTC
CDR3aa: CASSRVGPYGYTF

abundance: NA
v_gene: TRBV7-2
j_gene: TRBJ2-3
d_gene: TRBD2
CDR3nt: TGTGCCAGCAGCCCTCTAGCGGGGGGGACGCAGTATTTT
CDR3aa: CASSPLAGGTQYF

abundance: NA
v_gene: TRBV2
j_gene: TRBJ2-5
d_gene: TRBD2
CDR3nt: TGTGCCAGCAGTGGACTAGCTGAGACCCAGTACTTC
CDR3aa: CASSGLAETQYF

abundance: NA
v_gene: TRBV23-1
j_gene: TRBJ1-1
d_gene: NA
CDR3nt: TGCGCCAGCACTCCTTGCCCCGGGACTGATTGGACTGAAGCTTTCTTT
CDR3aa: CASTPCPGTDWTEAFF

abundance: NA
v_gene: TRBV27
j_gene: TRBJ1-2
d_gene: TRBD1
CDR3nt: TGTGCCAGCAGTTTATTCCAGGGGGTAAGCCCCAACGGCTACACCTTC
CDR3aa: CASSLFQGVSPNGYTF

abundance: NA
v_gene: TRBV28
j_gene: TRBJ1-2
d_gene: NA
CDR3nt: TGTGCCAGCAGTTTACCCCCCCTCGGGTTAAGCGAGGGCTACACCTTC
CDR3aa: CASSLPPLGLSEGYTF

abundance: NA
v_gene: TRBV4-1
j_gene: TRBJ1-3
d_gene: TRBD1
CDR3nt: TGCGCCAGCAGCCAGGAACCCAGGGGGCTGGGAAACACCATATATTTT
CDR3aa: CASSQEPRGLGNTIYF

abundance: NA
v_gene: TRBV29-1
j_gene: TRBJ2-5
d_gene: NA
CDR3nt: TGCAGCGTCGCGCATTCCCACCAAGAGACCCAGTACTTC
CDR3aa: CSVAHSHQETQYF

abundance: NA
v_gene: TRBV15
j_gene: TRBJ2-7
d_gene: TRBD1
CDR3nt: TGTGCCACCAGCAGAGCCGGGACAGGGGGGCACGAGCAGTACTTC
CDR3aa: CATSRAGTGGHEQYF

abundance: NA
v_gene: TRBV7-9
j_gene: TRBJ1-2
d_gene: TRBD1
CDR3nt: TGTTCCAGCAGCTTACAGTCTTGGAGGTCAGGGGGCGGCTATGGCTACACCTTC
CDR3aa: CSSSLQSWRSGGGYGYTF

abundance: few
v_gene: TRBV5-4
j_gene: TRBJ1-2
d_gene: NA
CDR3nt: TGTGCCAGCAGCTTGGACAGGTCCTATGGCTACACCTTC
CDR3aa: CASSLDRSYGYTF

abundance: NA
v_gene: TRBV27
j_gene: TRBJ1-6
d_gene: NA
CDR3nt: TGTGCCAGCAGCTTCGTTAATTCACCCCTCCACTTT
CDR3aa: CASSFVNSPLHF

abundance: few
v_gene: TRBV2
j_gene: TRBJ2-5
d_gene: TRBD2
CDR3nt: TGTGCCAGTGTGGCGGGACTAGCACCGGGAGAGACCCAGTACTTC
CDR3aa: CASVAGLAPGETQYF

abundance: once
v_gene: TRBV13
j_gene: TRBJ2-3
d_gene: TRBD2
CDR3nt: TGTGCCAGCAGCACAAACCGACTAGCGTCTAGCACAGATACGCAGTATTTT
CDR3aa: CASSTNRLASSTDTQYF

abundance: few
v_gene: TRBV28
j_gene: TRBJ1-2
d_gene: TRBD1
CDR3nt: TGTGCCAGCAGTTTTCCGGCCCACAGGGGCTATGGCTACACCTTC
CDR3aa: CASSFPAHRGYGYTF